This T cell receptor beta chain appears in the sequencing data of a study of neurological immune-mediated disorders. The study's findings and limits: TCR clonal expansion peaked in HTLV-1-associated myelopathy patients and was lowest in multiple sclerosis patients.

The authors produced cDNA by 5'RACE using 10-nucleotide random UMIs. Over 200 million TCR-beta sequences from 15-18 subjects came out of each sequencing run. TCRdb re-analysed the 5' RACE reads in MiXCR, keeping a single row per CDR3 protein. The table includes 70,000 to 75,000 distinct CDR3 sequences, roughly an eighth detected once. The time point: longitudinal time-point 1 (baseline). PBMCs stored at -80 C, 2 million in total, were the source of the unsorted libraries. The CDR3 consists of 13 residues. V was cut by 3 bases and J by 0 bases, with 6 bases left in between. The germline CDR1 and CDR2 sequences are MNHEY and SMNVEV (reference sequence). This clonotype was detected ten times or more. The antigen remains undetermined.

Input material: PBMCs. This chain connects TRBV27 to TRBJ2-7; D remains ambiguous. The receptor's source is a female donor with HTLV-1-associated myelopathy (HAM/TSP). CDR3 sequence reads: CASSFQFSYEQYF. CDR3 coding DNA: TGTGCCAGCAGTTTTCAGTTCTCCTACGAGCAGTACTTC.